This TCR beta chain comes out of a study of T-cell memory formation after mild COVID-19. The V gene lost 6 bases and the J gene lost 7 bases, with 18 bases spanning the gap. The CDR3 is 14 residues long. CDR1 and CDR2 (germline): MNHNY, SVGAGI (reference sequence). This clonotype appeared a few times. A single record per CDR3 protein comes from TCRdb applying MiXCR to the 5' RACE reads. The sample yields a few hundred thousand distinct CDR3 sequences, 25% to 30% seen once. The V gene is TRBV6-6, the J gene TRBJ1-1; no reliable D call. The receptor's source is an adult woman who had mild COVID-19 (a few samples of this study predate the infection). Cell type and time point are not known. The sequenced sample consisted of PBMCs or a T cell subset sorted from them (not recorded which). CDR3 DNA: TGTGCCAGCAGCCCCCCGGGCCAAACGGTTGAAGCTTTCTTT. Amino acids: CASSPPGQTVEAFF.